A single count supports the clone carrying this TCR beta chain. This CDR3 has 16 residues. Germline CDR1 reads SGHRS; CDR2 reads YFSETQ. The junction had 8 bases not matched to a gene; V was cut back by 4 bases and J by 1 base. The sample is drawn from a study of cytomegalovirus exposure and HLA in healthy donors. PCR involved 60 Vbeta and 13 Jbeta primers. Some clones are missing from TCRdb's copy, which holds only in-frame ones; the method was immunoSEQ multiplex PCR. The profile covers 150,000 to 200,000 clones, with around four fifths appearing a single time and over 1.5% taken by the ten largest.

Sequencing used PBMCs. The chain couples TRBV5-1 to TRBJ2-7, with 10 bases identical to TRBD2. The receptor comes from a man aged 50 to 60 in good health and CMV-seronegative. The CDR3, as DNA: TGCGCCAGCAGCAGGACTAGCGGAGGGCCTTCCTACGAGCAGTACTTC. Its protein is CASSRTSGGPSYEQYF. Full variable domain (outside the CDR3, taken from reference TRBV5-1 and TRBJ2-7): KAGVTQTPRYLIKTRGQQVTLSCSPISGHRSVSWYQQTPGQGLQFLFEYFSETQRNKGNFPGRFSGRQFSNSRSEMNVSTLELGDSALYLCASSRTSGGPSYEQYFGPGTRLTVT.